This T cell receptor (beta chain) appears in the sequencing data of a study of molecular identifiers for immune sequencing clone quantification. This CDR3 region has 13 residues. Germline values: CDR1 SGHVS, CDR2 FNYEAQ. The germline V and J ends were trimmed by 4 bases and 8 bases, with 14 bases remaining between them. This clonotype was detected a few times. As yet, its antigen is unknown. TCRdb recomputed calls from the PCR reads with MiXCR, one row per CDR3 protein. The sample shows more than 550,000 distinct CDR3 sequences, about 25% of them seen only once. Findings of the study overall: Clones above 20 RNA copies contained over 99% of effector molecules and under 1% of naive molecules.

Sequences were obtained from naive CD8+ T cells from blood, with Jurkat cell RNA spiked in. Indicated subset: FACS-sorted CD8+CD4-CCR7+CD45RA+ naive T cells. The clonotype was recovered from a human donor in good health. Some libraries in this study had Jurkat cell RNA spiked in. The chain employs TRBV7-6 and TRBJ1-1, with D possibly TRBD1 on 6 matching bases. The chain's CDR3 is CASSSSSGTEAFF. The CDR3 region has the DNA TGTGCCAGCAGCTCCTCTTCCGGGACAGAAGCTTTCTTT.